The present entry profiles one TCR beta chain with its context. Its antigen remains unidentified. The sample is drawn from a study of neoadjuvant anti-PD-1 for oral cavity cancer. V lost 6 bases to trimming and J lost 6 bases; unmatched junction nucleotides: 10. CDR1 and CDR2 (germline): LNHNV, YYDKDF (reference sequence). CDR3 length: 16 amino acids. Patients had newly diagnosed, untreated stage II-IVA oral cavity squamous cell carcinoma. Most PBMC samples had roughly 0.5 ug input DNA in six replicates. Libraries were prepared by immunoSEQ multiplex PCR; TCRdb keeps only in-frame clonotypes and omits some of them. The table has roughly 14,000 clones, 66% seen once. Study results and caveats: TCR analyses covered only a few patients per response group.

The material was PBMCs, obtained before nivolumab (anti-PD-1) treatment. V gene TRBV15 combines with J gene TRBJ2-2; TRBD1 agrees at 10 bases. This sequence was found in a person aged 35 to 85 with oral cavity squamous cell carcinoma. For the CDR3, the DNA is TGTGCCACCAGTATGTTTGGGACAGGGGAACCCGGGGAGCTGTTTTTT. It translates to CATSMFGTGEPGELFF. The full variable domain, with the rest looked up from reference TRBV15 and TRBJ2-2, is DAMVIQNPRYQVTQFGKPVTLSCSQTLNHNVMYWYQQKSSQAPKLLFHYYDKDFNNEADTPDNFQSRRPNTSFCFLDIRSPGLGDTAMYLCATSMFGTGEPGELFFGEGSRLTVL.